These T cell receptor beta chains were read from a single sample in a study of blood T cells in healthy people across ages. TCRdb redid the calling of the 5' RACE reads with MiXCR, one entry per CDR3 protein. The table has almost 1 million distinct CDR3 sequences, about 53% seen once; the top ten hold roughly a fifth. Specimen: blood. The receptors come from a woman in her sixties or seventies in good health. The CDR3 runs from the conserved cysteine through the conserved F or W. Each record gives: J gene, D gene, clone size, V gene, CDR3 protein, CDR3 DNA. D genes are given only for firm matches. Where a row states a size, it is once, few, many or the class of an expanded clone; other rows omit it.

j_gene: TRBJ2-7; d_gene: NA; abundance: NA; v_gene: TRBV24-1; CDR3aa: CATSPPYERYF; CDR3nt: TGTGCCACCTCTCCCCCCTACGAGCGGTACTTC
j_gene: TRBJ1-1; d_gene: NA; abundance: many; v_gene: TRBV9; CDR3aa: CASSVGRNTEAFF; CDR3nt: TGTGCCAGCAGCGTAGGAAGGAACACTGAAGCTTTCTTT
j_gene: TRBJ2-2; d_gene: TRBD1; abundance: NA; v_gene: TRBV2; CDR3aa: CASQQGFANTGELFF; CDR3nt: TGTGCCAGTCAACAGGGGTTCGCGAACACCGGGGAGCTGTTTTTT
j_gene: TRBJ1-4; d_gene: TRBD1; abundance: NA; v_gene: TRBV28; CDR3aa: CASSPRDRVREKLFF; CDR3nt: TGTGCCAGCAGTCCCCGGGACAGGGTGAGAGAAAAACTGTTTTTT
j_gene: TRBJ2-1; d_gene: NA; abundance: NA; v_gene: TRBV7-3; CDR3aa: CASSLVVSSYNEQFF; CDR3nt: TGTGCCAGCAGCTTAGTGGTCAGCTCCTACAATGAGCAGTTCTTC
j_gene: TRBJ1-6; d_gene: NA; abundance: NA; v_gene: TRBV12-3/TRBV12-4; CDR3aa: CASSFSAGANSPLHF; CDR3nt: TGTGCCAGCAGTTTTTCGGCAGGGGCCAATTCACCCCTCCACTTT
j_gene: TRBJ2-6; d_gene: NA; abundance: few; v_gene: TRBV6-1; CDR3aa: CASSWIRGTETSGANVLTF; CDR3nt: TGTGCCAGCAGCTGGATTCGGGGGACAGAAACCTCTGGGGCCAACGTCCTGACTTTC
j_gene: TRBJ2-2; d_gene: NA; abundance: NA; v_gene: TRBV9; CDR3aa: CADSVGNTGELFF; CDR3nt: TGTGCCGACAGCGTAGGAAACACCGGGGAGCTGTTTTTT
j_gene: TRBJ2-7; d_gene: NA; abundance: NA; v_gene: TRBV27; CDR3aa: CASSPRGGNEQYF; CDR3nt: TGTGCCAGCAGCCCTCGTGGAGGGAACGAGCAGTACTTC
j_gene: TRBJ1-2; d_gene: NA; abundance: few; v_gene: TRBV4-1; CDR3aa: CASSQERGANYGYTF; CDR3nt: TGCGCCAGCAGCCAAGAACGGGGAGCTAACTATGGCTACACCTTC
j_gene: TRBJ1-2; d_gene: TRBD1; abundance: few; v_gene: TRBV7-2; CDR3aa: CASSFGTGVYGYTF; CDR3nt: TGTGCCAGCAGCTTCGGGACAGGGGTCTATGGCTACACCTTC
j_gene: TRBJ2-7; d_gene: TRBD2; abundance: NA; v_gene: TRBV7-9; CDR3aa: CASSSTSGTSGSYEQYF; CDR3nt: TGTGCCAGCAGCTCCACCTCCGGGACTAGCGGATCCTACGAGCAGTACTTC
j_gene: TRBJ2-3; d_gene: TRBD2; abundance: NA; v_gene: TRBV20-1; CDR3aa: CSASNLAGVVTQYF; CDR3nt: TGCAGTGCTAGTAACCTAGCGGGAGTAGTTACGCAGTATTTT
j_gene: TRBJ2-1; d_gene: NA; abundance: once; v_gene: TRBV24-1; CDR3aa: CATCVSEKSEQFF; CDR3nt: TGTGCCACCTGTGTGTCGGAGAAGAGTGAGCAGTTCTTC
j_gene: TRBJ2-7; d_gene: NA; abundance: NA; v_gene: TRBV29-1; CDR3aa: CSVWRGGRDEQYF; CDR3nt: TGCAGCGTATGGCGGGGAGGCAGGGACGAGCAGTACTTC
j_gene: TRBJ2-7; d_gene: NA; abundance: few; v_gene: TRBV3-1; CDR3aa: CASSRSGIPYEQYF; CDR3nt: TGTGCCAGCAGCCGTTCAGGGATCCCCTACGAGCAGTACTTC
j_gene: TRBJ1-4; d_gene: TRBD1; abundance: NA; v_gene: TRBV4-3; CDR3aa: CASSQDFDRGEKLFF; CDR3nt: TGCGCCAGCAGCCAAGATTTCGACAGGGGTGAAAAACTGTTTTTT
j_gene: TRBJ1-4; d_gene: NA; abundance: NA; v_gene: TRBV20-1; CDR3aa: CSADPMAQPTNEKLFF; CDR3nt: TGCAGTGCTGACCCTATGGCGCAGCCAACTAATGAAAAACTGTTTTTT
j_gene: TRBJ2-7; d_gene: NA; abundance: NA; v_gene: TRBV27; CDR3aa: CASSAGTKYYEQYF; CDR3nt: TGTGCCAGCAGTGCCGGGACAAAGTATTACGAGCAGTACTTC
j_gene: TRBJ2-7; d_gene: NA; abundance: NA; v_gene: TRBV4-1; CDR3aa: CASSTLPFYEQYF; CDR3nt: TGCGCCAGCAGCACCTTACCTTTCTACGAGCAGTACTTC
j_gene: TRBJ2-6; d_gene: NA; abundance: NA; v_gene: TRBV24-1; CDR3aa: CATSRAWANVLTF; CDR3nt: TGTGCCACCTCAAGGGCTTGGGCCAACGTCCTGACTTTC
j_gene: TRBJ2-7; d_gene: NA; abundance: NA; v_gene: TRBV4-1; CDR3aa: CASSRPWGEQYF; CDR3nt: TGCGCCAGCAGCCGACCTTGGGGTGAGCAGTACTTC
j_gene: TRBJ1-2; d_gene: TRBD1; abundance: NA; v_gene: TRBV20-1; CDR3aa: CSARGGQEYGYTF; CDR3nt: TGCAGTGCTAGAGGGGGACAGGAATATGGCTACACCTTC
j_gene: TRBJ1-5; d_gene: NA; abundance: NA; v_gene: TRBV28; CDR3aa: CASSLSGLSNQPQHF; CDR3nt: TGTGCCAGCAGTTTATCGGGCCTCAGCAATCAGCCCCAGCATTTT
j_gene: TRBJ2-1; d_gene: NA; abundance: NA; v_gene: TRBV28; CDR3aa: CASSHANSNEQFF; CDR3nt: TGTGCCAGCAGTCACGCTAATTCGAATGAGCAGTTCTTC
j_gene: TRBJ1-1; d_gene: NA; abundance: NA; v_gene: TRBV20-1; CDR3aa: CSARMGGSKAFF; CDR3nt: TGCAGTGCTAGAATGGGAGGGAGTAAGGCTTTCTTT
j_gene: TRBJ2-3; d_gene: NA; abundance: NA; v_gene: TRBV3-1; CDR3aa: CASSQGELDTQYF; CDR3nt: TGTGCCAGCAGCCAAGGGGAGTTGGATACGCAGTATTTT
j_gene: TRBJ2-7; d_gene: NA; abundance: few; v_gene: TRBV25-1; CDR3aa: CASSVGRNYEQYF; CDR3nt: TGTGCCAGCAGTGTTGGGAGGAACTACGAGCAGTACTTC
j_gene: TRBJ2-5; d_gene: NA; abundance: once; v_gene: TRBV28; CDR3aa: CASSPVGSMETQYF; CDR3nt: TGTGCCAGCAGTCCGGTAGGGTCGATGGAGACCCAGTACTTC
j_gene: TRBJ1-2; d_gene: NA; abundance: NA; v_gene: TRBV9; CDR3aa: CASSVGASANYGYTF; CDR3nt: TGTGCCAGCAGCGTAGGGGCGTCAGCTAACTATGGCTACACCTTC
j_gene: TRBJ2-1; d_gene: TRBD2; abundance: NA; v_gene: TRBV15; CDR3aa: CATSSRTSGIYNEQFF; CDR3nt: TGTGCCACCAGCAGTCGGACTAGCGGGATTTACAATGAGCAGTTCTTC
j_gene: TRBJ2-7; d_gene: NA; abundance: NA; v_gene: TRBV12-3/TRBV12-4; CDR3aa: CASSFRGASHEQYF; CDR3nt: TGTGCCAGCAGTTTTCGGGGGGCTTCCCACGAGCAGTACTTC
j_gene: TRBJ2-1; d_gene: TRBD2; abundance: once; v_gene: TRBV20-1; CDR3aa: CSARDLFVALTGGTSEQFF; CDR3nt: TGCAGTGCTAGAGATCTTTTTGTGGCGCTAACGGGAGGTACGAGTGAGCAGTTCTTC
j_gene: TRBJ2-3; d_gene: NA; abundance: NA; v_gene: TRBV20-1; CDR3aa: CSARDGQGSFLDTQYF; CDR3nt: TGCAGTGCTAGAGATGGTCAGGGTAGTTTTCTAGATACGCAGTATTTT